These T cell receptor beta chains were read from a single sample in a study of vaccination and CD4 T cells after COVID-19. These TCRs' antigens remain unknown. From the PCR reads, TCRdb called clonotypes with MiXCR, one entry per CDR3 protein. Among 15,000 to 17,000 distinct CDR3 sequences, approximately 73% were seen once, and the ten largest hold around 4.4%. Sequencing was performed on CD4+ T cells from blood, cultured in vitro. The origin of the receptors is a human donor who had recovered from COVID-19. Each CDR3 is given with its conserved first and last residue. Each record gives: clone size, J gene, D gene, V gene, CDR3 protein, CDR3 DNA. D genes are given only for firm matches. Part of the rows lack a size; the others show once, few, many or a class for expanded clones.

NA TRBJ2-3 NA TRBV11-2 CASTRGGTQYF TGTGCCAGCACCCGAGGGGGGACGCAGTATTTT
NA TRBJ2-5 NA TRBV6-1 CASSRRDTQATQYF TGTGCCAGCAGCCGCCGGGACACGCAAGCGACCCAGTACTTC
NA TRBJ1-2 NA TRBV5-4 CATGSRGSYGYTF TGTGCCACCGGGTCTCGGGGATCCTATGGCTACACCTTC
NA TRBJ1-2 NA TRBV19 CASSMIFDPARSRKYGYTF TGTGCCAGTAGTATGATTTTTGACCCAGCGAGGTCCAGGAAGTATGGCTACACCTTC
NA TRBJ2-3 NA TRBV20-1 CSAKRDSPDTQYF TGCAGTGCTAAACGGGATAGTCCAGATACGCAGTATTTT
NA TRBJ1-6 NA TRBV28 CASIWGTDSPLHF TGTGCCAGCATTTGGGGGACGGATTCACCCCTCCACTTT
once TRBJ1-1 NA TRBV7-2 CASRGGNTEAFF TGTGCCAGCAGGGGGGGGAACACTGAAGCTTTCTTT
once TRBJ1-5 NA TRBV2 CASSEKTANQPQHF TGTGCCAGCAGTGAAAAGACGGCCAATCAGCCCCAGCATTTT
few TRBJ1-6 NA TRBV24-1 CATSAEDNSPLHF TGTGCCACCAGTGCGGAGGATAATTCACCCCTCCACTTT
NA TRBJ1-2 NA TRBV20-1 CSAWTVYGYTF TGCAGTGCTTGGACAGTTTATGGCTACACCTTC
NA TRBJ1-5 NA TRBV24-1 CATSDNHRVPNQPQHF TGTGCCACCAGTGATAACCACAGGGTTCCCAATCAGCCCCAGCATTTT
once TRBJ1-1 NA TRBV20-1 CSARDRSAVNTEAFF TGCAGTGCTAGAGATCGGTCAGCCGTGAACACTGAAGCTTTCTTT
NA TRBJ1-1 NA TRBV7-9 CASSRGGTEAFF TGTGCCAGCAGCAGAGGTGGTACTGAAGCTTTCTTT
few TRBJ1-5 NA TRBV20-1 CSARASNQPQHF TGCAGTGCTAGGGCTTCCAATCAGCCCCAGCATTTT
NA TRBJ2-5 NA TRBV4-2 CASSQDPRTYQETQYF TGTGCCAGCAGCCAAGACCCGAGGACGTACCAAGAGACCCAGTACTTC
few TRBJ2-3 NA TRBV6-5 CASSYRRTGRVADTQYF TGTGCCAGCAGTTACAGACGAACAGGGCGAGTGGCAGATACGCAGTATTTT
NA TRBJ2-3 TRBD2 TRBV27 CASSFTRGGDRAGGPFRTDTQYF TGTGCCAGCAGTTTTACGCGTGGAGGTGATAGAGCGGGAGGCCCCTTTAGGACAGATACGCAGTATTTT
NA TRBJ2-1 NA TRBV7-2 CASSLLNEQFF TGTGCCAGCAGCTTACTCAATGAGCAGTTCTTC
NA TRBJ2-1 NA TRBV6-2/TRBV6-3 CASSTRRGPVVGEQFF TGTGCCAGCAGTACCCGGCGGGGCCCGGTGGTGGGGGAGCAGTTCTTC
NA TRBJ1-5 TRBD1 TRBV7-2 CASSWGQSGNQPQHF TGTGCCAGCAGCTGGGGACAGTCGGGCAATCAGCCCCAGCATTTT
few TRBJ1-3 TRBD1 TRBV27 CASRPTRDRGRNTIYF TGTGCCAGCAGACCGACTAGGGACAGGGGTAGAAACACCATATATTTT
NA TRBJ2-7 NA TRBV2 CASRTAGQGYEQYF TGTGCCAGCAGGACGGCAGGGCAGGGGTACGAGCAGTACTTC
NA TRBJ1-2 TRBD1 TRBV4-2 CASSQGGAQGATYGYTF TGTGCCAGCAGCCAAGGCGGCGCTCAGGGGGCGACCTATGGCTACACCTTC
NA TRBJ1-2 NA TRBV24-1 CATSEIAGLDHSNYGYTF TGTGCCACCAGTGAGATCGCGGGACTAGACCATTCTAACTATGGCTACACCTTC
few TRBJ1-2 TRBD1 TRBV20-1 CSASTGQGIGGYTF TGCAGTGCTAGTACGGGACAGGGAATCGGCGGCTACACCTTC
NA TRBJ2-1 NA TRBV6-2/TRBV6-3 CASRPTGPSSYNEQFF TGTGCCAGCAGGCCCACGGGTCCGAGCTCCTACAATGAGCAGTTCTTC
NA TRBJ1-5 NA TRBV6-5 CASSYVGGQASNQPQHF TGTGCCAGCAGTTACGTGGGGGGTCAGGCTAGCAATCAGCCCCAGCATTTT
few TRBJ1-5 NA TRBV27 CASSGGNQPQHF TGTGCCAGCAGCGGGGGCAATCAGCCCCAGCATTTT
NA TRBJ2-3 NA TRBV20-1 CSATPNPSSDTQYF TGCAGTGCTACCCCAAACCCCAGCTCGGATACGCAGTATTTT
NA TRBJ2-7 TRBD1 TRBV2 CASRTTGTGAYEQYF TGTGCCAGCAGGACCACCGGGACAGGGGCCTACGAGCAGTACTTC
few TRBJ2-3 NA TRBV24-1 CATSAAGRTDTQYF TGTGCCACCAGTGCAGCAGGGCGCACAGATACGCAGTATTTT
NA TRBJ2-7 NA TRBV10-1 CASSELGDEQYF TGCGCCAGCAGTGAGTTGGGGGACGAGCAGTACTTC
NA TRBJ2-7 TRBD1 TRBV7-9 CASISGQGASEQYF TGTGCCAGCATCTCCGGACAGGGGGCGAGCGAGCAGTACTTC
NA TRBJ1-2 TRBD1 TRBV20-1 CSAGQASWDGYTF TGCAGTGCCGGACAGGCTTCCTGGGATGGCTACACCTTC
NA TRBJ2-5 TRBD2 TRBV6-2/TRBV6-3 CASSYPGLAGGGQETQYF TGTGCCAGCAGCTACCCGGGACTAGCGGGAGGAGGGCAAGAGACCCAGTACTTC
NA TRBJ2-5 TRBD2 TRBV15 CATSTRDLAGVTQYF TGTGCCACCAGCACTCGCGACCTAGCGGGAGTGACCCAGTACTTC
NA TRBJ1-2 NA TRBV11-2 CASSLDRVVGGGYTF TGTGCCAGCAGCTTAGATCGGGTGGTAGGAGGCGGCTACACCTTC
once TRBJ2-1 NA TRBV7-2 CASSPRGGEGNNEQFF TGTGCCAGCAGCCCCCGAGGGGGAGAAGGAAACAATGAGCAGTTCTTC
NA TRBJ2-5 TRBD2 TRBV5-1 CASSQRIAGGQETQYF TGCGCCAGCAGTCAAAGAATAGCGGGGGGCCAAGAGACCCAGTACTTC
few TRBJ2-4 TRBD2 TRBV6-1 CATGLAGAGAKNIQYF TGTGCCACAGGACTAGCGGGAGCAGGGGCCAAAAACATTCAGTACTTC
once TRBJ1-2 TRBD1 TRBV27 CASALRDRAGYTF TGTGCCAGCGCGCTCCGGGACAGGGCTGGCTACACCTTC
few TRBJ2-2 TRBD1 TRBV27 CASSFFTQGDTGELFF TGTGCCAGCAGTTTCTTTACCCAGGGGGACACCGGGGAGCTGTTTTTT
NA TRBJ1-5 TRBD1 TRBV19 CASSFTGGPQPQHF TGTGCCAGTAGCTTCACAGGGGGCCCTCAGCCCCAGCATTTT